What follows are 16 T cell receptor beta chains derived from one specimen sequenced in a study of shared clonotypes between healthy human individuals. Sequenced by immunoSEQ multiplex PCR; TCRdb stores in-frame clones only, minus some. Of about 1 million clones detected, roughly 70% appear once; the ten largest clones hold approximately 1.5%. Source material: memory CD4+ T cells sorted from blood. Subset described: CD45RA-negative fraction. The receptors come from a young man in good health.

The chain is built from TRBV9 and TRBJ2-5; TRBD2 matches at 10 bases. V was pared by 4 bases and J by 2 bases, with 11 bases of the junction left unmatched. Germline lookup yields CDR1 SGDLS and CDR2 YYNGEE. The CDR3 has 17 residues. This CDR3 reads CASSPARTSGVQETQYF. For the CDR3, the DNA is TGTGCCAGCAGCCCTGCTCGGACTAGCGGAGTGCAAGAGACCCAGTACTTC.

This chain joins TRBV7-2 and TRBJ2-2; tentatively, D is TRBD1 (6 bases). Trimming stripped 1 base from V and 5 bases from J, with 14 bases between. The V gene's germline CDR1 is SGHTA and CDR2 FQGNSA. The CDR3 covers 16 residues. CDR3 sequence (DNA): TGTGCCAGCAGCTTAGACAGGGCCCCGTTGACCGGGGAGCTGTTTTTT. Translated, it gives CASSLDRAPLTGELFF.

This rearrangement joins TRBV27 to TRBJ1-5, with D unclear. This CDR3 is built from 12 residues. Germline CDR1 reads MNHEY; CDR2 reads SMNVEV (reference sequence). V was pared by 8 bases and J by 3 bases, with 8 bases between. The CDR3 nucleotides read TGTGCCAGCGGATTGTACAATCAGCCCCAGCATTTT. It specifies CASGLYNQPQHF.

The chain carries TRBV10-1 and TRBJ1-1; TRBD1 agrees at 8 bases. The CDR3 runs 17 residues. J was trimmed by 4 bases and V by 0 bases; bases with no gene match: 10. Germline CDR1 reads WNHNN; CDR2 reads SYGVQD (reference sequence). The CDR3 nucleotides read TGCGCCAGCAGTGAGTCGGGTGGACAGGGCTTCGGCACTGAAGCTTTCTTT. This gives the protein CASSESGGQGFGTEAFF.

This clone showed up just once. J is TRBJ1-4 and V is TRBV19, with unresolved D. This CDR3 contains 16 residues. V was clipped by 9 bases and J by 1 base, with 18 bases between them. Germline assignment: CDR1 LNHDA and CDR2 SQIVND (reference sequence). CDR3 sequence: CASATLGGGTNEKLFF. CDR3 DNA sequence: TGTGCCAGCGCTACTTTAGGTGGTGGAACTAATGAAAAACTGTTTTTT.

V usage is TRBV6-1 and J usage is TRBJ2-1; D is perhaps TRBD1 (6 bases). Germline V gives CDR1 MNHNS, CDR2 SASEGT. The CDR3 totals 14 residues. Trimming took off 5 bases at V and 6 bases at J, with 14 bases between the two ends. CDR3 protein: CASSFATGLNEQFF. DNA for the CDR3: TGTGCCAGCAGTTTTGCCACAGGGCTCAATGAGCAGTTCTTC.

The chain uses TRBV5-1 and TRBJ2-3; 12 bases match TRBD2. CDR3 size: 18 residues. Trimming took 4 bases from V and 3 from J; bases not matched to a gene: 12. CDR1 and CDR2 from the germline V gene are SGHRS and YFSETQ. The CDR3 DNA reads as TGCGCCAGCAGCCCTCTAGCGGGAGGGCTACTTGGGACAGATACGCAGTATTTT. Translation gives CASSPLAGGLLGTDTQYF.

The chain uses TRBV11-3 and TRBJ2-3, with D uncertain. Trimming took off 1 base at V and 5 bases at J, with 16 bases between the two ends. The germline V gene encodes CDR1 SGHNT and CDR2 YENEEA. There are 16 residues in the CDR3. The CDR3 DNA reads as TGTGCCAGCAGCTTAGGAGTGGGCGCCCCGGGAGATACGCAGTATTTT. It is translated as CASSLGVGAPGDTQYF. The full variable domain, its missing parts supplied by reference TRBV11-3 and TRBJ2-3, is EAGVVQSPRYKIIEKKQPVAFWCNPISGHNTLYWYLQNLGQGPELLIRYENEEAVDDSQLPKDRFSAERLKGVDSTLKIQPAELGDSAVYLCASSLGVGAPGDTQYFGPGTRLTVL.

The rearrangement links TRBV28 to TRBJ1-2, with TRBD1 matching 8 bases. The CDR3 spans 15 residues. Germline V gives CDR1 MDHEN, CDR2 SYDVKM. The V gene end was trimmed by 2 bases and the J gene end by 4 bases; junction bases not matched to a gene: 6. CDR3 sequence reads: CASSLGRQGAYGYTF. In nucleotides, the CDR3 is TGTGCCAGCAGTTTAGGCCGGCAGGGGGCCTATGGCTACACCTTC.

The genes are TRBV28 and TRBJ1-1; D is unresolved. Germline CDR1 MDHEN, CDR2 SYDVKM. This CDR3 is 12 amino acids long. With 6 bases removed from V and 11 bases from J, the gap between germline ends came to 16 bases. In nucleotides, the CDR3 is TGTGCCAGCAGGATGGGAGACGCCGGGGCTTTCTTT. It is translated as CASRMGDAGAFF. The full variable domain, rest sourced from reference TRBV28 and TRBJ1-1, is DVKVTQSSRYLVKRTGEKVFLECVQDMDHENMFWYRQDPGLGLRLIYFSYDVKMKEKGDIPEGYSVSREKKERFSLILESASTNQTSMYLCASRMGDAGAFFGQGTRLTVV.

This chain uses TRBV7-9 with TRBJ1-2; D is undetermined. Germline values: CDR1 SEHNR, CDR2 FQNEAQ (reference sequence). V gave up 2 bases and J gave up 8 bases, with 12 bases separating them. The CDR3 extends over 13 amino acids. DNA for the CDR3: TGTGCCAGCAGCTTAAAATCCCTGGGGGGCTACACCTTC. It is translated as CASSLKSLGGYTF.

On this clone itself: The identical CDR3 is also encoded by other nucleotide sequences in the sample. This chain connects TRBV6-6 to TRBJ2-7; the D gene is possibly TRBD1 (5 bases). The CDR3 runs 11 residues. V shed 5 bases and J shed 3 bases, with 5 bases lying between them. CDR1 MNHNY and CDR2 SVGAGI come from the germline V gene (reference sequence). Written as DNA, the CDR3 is TGTGCCAGCAGTACAGGCTACGAGCAGTACTTC. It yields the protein CASSTGYEQYF.

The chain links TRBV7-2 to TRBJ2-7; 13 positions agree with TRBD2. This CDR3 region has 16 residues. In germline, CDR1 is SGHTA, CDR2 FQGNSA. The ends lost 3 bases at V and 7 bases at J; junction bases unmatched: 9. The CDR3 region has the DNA TGTGCCAGCAGCTTGGGACTAGCGGGAAGGTCGGGAGAGCAGTACTTC. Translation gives CASSLGLAGRSGEQYF.

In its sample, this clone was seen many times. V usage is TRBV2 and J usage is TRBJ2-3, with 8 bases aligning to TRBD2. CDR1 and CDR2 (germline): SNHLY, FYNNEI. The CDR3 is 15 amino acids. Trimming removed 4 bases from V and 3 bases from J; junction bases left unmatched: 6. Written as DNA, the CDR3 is TGTGCCAGCAGTGGGCTAGCGGGCACTACAGATACGCAGTATTTT. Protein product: CASSGLAGTTDTQYF.

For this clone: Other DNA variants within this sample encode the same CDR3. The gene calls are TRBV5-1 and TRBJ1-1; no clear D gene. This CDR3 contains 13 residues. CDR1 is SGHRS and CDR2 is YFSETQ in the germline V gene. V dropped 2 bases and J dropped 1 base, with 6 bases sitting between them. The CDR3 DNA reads TGCGCCAGCAGCTTACAGCAGAACACTGAAGCTTTCTTT. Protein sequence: CASSLQQNTEAFF.

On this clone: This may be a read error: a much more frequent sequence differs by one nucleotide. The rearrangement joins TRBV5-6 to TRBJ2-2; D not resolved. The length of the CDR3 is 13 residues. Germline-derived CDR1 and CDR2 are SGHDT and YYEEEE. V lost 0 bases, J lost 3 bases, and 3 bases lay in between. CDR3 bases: TGTGCCAGCAGCTTGGTATACACCGGGGAGCTGTTTTTT. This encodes CASSLVYTGELFF.